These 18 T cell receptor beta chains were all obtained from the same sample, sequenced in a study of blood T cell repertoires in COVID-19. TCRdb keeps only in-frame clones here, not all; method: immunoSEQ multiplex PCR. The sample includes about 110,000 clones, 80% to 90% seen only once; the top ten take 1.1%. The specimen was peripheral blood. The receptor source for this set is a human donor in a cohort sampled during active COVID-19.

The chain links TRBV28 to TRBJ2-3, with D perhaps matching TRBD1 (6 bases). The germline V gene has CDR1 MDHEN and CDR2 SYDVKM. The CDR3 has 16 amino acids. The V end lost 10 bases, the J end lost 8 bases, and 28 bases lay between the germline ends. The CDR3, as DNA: TGTGCCACCGATCCCCTCGGGTACAGGGAAGGTGGTACGCAGTATTTT. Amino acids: CATDPLGYREGGTQYF.

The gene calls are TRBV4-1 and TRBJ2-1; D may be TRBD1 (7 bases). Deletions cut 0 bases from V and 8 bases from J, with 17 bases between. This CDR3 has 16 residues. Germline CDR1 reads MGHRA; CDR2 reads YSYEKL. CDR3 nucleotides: TGCGCCAGCAGCCAAGACGGGCAGGGGGGCCGGTATGAGCAGTTCTTC. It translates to CASSQDGQGGRYEQFF.

The CDR3 loop reads CSVETQGAYNSPLHF. Written as DNA, the CDR3 is TGCAGCGTTGAAACACAGGGGGCATATAATTCACCCCTCCACTTT. This rearrangement joins TRBV29-1 to TRBJ1-6; TRBD1 matches at 9 bases. The CDR3 is made up of 15 amino acids. The V segment lost 2 bases and the J segment 4 bases; nucleotides outside the gene matches: 3. Looked up from germline, CDR1 is SQVTM and CDR2 is ANQGSEA.

CDR3 nucleotides: TGTGCCAGCAGTTTCCCGGGACATGGAGCTTTCTTT. As protein: CASSFPGHGAFF. The chain carries TRBV12-3 or TRBV12-4 and TRBJ1-1; a weak D match, TRBD1 (6 bases). The CDR3 runs to 12 residues. V lost 3 bases and J lost 10, with 12 bases in between.

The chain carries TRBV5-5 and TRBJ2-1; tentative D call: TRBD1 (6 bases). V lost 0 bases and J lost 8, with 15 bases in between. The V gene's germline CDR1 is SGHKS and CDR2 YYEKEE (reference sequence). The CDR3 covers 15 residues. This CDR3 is CASSLAFRGSDEQFF. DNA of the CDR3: TGTGCCAGCAGCTTGGCCTTCAGGGGTTCGGATGAGCAGTTCTTC. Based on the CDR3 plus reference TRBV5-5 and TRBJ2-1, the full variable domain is DAGVTQSPTHLIKTRGQQVTLRCSPISGHKSVSWYQQVLGQGPQFIFQYYEKEERGRGNFPDRFSARQFPNYSSELNVNALLLGDSALYLCASSLAFRGSDEQFFGPGTRLTVL.

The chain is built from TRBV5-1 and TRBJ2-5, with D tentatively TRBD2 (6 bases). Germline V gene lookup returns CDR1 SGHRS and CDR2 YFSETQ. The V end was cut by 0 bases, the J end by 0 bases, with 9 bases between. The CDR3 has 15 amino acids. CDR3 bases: TGCGCCAGCAGCTTGGGGGCGGGGTACCAAGAGACCCAGTACTTC. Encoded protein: CASSLGAGYQETQYF.

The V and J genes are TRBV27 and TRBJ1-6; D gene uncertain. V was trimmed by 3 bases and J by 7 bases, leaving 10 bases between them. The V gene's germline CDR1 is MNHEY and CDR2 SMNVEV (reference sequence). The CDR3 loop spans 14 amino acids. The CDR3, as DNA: TGTGCCAGCAGTTTCCGAGCCCCGAATTCACCCCTCCACTTT. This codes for CASSFRAPNSPLHF.

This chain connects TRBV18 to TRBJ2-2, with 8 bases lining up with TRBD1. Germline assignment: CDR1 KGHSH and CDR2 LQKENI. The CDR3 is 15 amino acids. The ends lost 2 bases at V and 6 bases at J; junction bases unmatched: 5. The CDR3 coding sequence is TGTGCCAGCTCACCATCCCGACAGGGGCCCGGGGAGCTGTTTTTT. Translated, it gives CASSPSRQGPGELFF.

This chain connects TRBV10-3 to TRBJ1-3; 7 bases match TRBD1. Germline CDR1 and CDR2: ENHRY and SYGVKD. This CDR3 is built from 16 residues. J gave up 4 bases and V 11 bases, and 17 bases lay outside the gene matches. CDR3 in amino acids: CAAGGDSPPRGNTIYF. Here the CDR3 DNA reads TGTGCCGCCGGGGGGGACAGCCCACCGCGAGGAAACACCATATATTTT.

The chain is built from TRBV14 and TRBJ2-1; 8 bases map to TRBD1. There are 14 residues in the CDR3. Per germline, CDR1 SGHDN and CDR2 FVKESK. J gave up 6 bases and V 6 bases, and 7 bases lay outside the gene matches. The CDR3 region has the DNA TGTGCCAGCAGGAGACAGGGGCAACCCAATGAGCAGTTCTTC. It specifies CASRRQGQPNEQFF.

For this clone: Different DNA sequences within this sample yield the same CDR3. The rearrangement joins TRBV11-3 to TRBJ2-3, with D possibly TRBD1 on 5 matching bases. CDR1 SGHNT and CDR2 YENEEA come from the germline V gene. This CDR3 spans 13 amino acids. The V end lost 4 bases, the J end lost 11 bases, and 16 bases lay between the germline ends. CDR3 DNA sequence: TGTGCCAGCAGCTCTAGACAAGGGGCCTGGCAGTATTTT. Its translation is CASSSRQGAWQYF.

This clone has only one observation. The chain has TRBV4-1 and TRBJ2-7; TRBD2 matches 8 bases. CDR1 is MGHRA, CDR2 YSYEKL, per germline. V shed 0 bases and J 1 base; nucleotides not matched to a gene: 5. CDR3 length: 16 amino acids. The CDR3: CASSQERGVRSYEQYF. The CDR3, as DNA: TGCGCCAGCAGCCAAGAGCGGGGGGTCAGGTCCTACGAGCAGTACTTC.

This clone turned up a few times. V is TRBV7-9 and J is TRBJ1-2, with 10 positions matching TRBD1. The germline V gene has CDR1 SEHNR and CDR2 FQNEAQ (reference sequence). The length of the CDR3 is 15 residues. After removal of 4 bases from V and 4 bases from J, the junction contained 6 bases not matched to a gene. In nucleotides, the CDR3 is TGTGCCAGCAGCTCCGGGACAGGGGTCGCCTATGGCTACACCTTC. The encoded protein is CASSSGTGVAYGYTF.

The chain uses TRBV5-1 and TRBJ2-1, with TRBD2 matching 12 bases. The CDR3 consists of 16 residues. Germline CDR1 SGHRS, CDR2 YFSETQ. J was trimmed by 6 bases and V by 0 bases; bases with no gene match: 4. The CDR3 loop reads CASSLALTSGSNEQFF. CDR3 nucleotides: TGCGCCAGCAGCTTGGCATTGACTAGCGGGAGCAATGAGCAGTTCTTC.

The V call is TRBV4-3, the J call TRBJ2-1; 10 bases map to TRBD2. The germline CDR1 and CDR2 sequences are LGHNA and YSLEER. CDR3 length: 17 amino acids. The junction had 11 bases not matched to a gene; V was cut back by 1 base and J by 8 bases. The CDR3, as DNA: TGCGCCAGCAGCCAAGGACAAGCGGGAGGGCCAATTGATGAGCAGTTCTTC. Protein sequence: CASSQGQAGGPIDEQFF.

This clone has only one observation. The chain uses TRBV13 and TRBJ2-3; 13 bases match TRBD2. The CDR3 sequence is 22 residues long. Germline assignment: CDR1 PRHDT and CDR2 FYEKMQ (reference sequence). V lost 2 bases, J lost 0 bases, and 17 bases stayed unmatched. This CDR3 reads CASSLSIISGTSGMPSTDTQYF. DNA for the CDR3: TGTGCCAGCAGCTTATCAATTATCTCTGGGACTAGCGGGATGCCTAGCACAGATACGCAGTATTTT.

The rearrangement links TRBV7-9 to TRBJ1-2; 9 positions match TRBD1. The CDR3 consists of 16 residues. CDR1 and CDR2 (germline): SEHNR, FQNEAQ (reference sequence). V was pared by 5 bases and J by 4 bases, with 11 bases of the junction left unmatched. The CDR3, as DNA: TGTGCCAGCAGCCCCGCCCGGGACAGGGCTACCTATGGCTACACCTTC. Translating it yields CASSPARDRATYGYTF.

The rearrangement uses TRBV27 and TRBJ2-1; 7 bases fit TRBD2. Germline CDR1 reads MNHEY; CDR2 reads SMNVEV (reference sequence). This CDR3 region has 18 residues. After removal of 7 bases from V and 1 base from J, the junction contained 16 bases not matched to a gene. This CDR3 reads CASIPGAGREISYNEQFF. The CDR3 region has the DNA TGTGCCAGCATTCCGGGCGCGGGGCGGGAGATTTCCTACAATGAGCAGTTCTTC.